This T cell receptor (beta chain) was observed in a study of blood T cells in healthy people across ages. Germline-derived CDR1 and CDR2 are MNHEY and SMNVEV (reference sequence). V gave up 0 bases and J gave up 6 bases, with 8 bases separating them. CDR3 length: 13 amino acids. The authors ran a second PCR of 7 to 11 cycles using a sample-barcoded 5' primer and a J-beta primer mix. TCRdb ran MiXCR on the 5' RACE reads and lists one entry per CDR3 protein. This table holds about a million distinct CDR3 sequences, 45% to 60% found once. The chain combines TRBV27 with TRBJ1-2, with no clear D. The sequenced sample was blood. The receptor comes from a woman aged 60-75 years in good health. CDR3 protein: CASSLSETHGYTF. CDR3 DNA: TGTGCCAGCAGTTTATCAGAGACCCATGGCTACACCTTC.